These 20 T cell receptor beta chains came from one sample sequenced in a study of T cells in Graves' hyperthyroidism and ophthalmopathy. RNA transcripts gave rise to amplified TCR beta CDR3 regions. In the first-round RT-PCR of the TCR CDR3, the HTBI primer set was used. TCRdb used MiXCR to reprocess the multiplex PCR reads, holding one entry per CDR3 protein. The sample holds approximately 510,000 distinct CDR3 sequences, over 45% seen once. The sample consisted of peripheral blood or thyroid tissue (not recorded which). The receptors here all came from an adult woman with Graves' disease, either hyperthyroidism or ophthalmopathy (not recorded which).

This CDR3 is CSVIPHRARNTGELFF. Here the CDR3 DNA reads TGCAGCGTGATTCCTCACAGGGCTCGAAACACCGGGGAGCTGTTTTTT. The chain joins TRBV29-1 to TRBJ2-2; TRBD1 is a possible D gene (6 bases). The V end was cut by 6 bases, the J end by 2 bases, with 19 bases between. Germline V gene lookup returns CDR1 SQVTM and CDR2 ANQGSEA. CDR3 length: 16 residues.

This chain joins TRBV7-2 and TRBJ2-5; D is possibly TRBD2 (5 bases). V gave up 2 bases and J gave up 10 bases, with 8 bases separating them. Looked up from germline, CDR1 is SGHTA and CDR2 is FQGNSA. The CDR3 loop spans 11 amino acids. The CDR3 protein is CASSLNRGQYF. In DNA, the CDR3 is TGTGCCAGCAGCTTAAATCGGGGCCAGTACTTC.

V and J are TRBV5-1 and TRBJ1-2; a possible D gene is TRBD1 (5 bases). Between the trimmed V and J ends, which lost 5 bases and 5 bases, there was a span of 19 bases. CDR3 size: 15 residues. Germline lookup yields CDR1 SGHRS and CDR2 YFSETQ. CDR3 bases: TGCGCCAGCAGGCAAGGGACCGCGAGGGCGTATGGCTACACCTTC. Protein product: CASRQGTARAYGYTF.

A few counts support this clonotype. This sequence joins TRBV7-9 and TRBJ1-4; 10 bases map to TRBD1. V shed 5 bases, J shed 6 bases, and the junction held 6 bases outside the gene matches. Germline V CDR1 and CDR2: SEHNR, FQNEAQ (reference sequence). This CDR3 region has 15 residues. CDR3 sequence (DNA): TGTGCCAGCAGCCACCGGGACAGGGGTGATGAAAAACTGTTTTTT. This encodes CASSHRDRGDEKLFF.

The chain employs TRBV7-8 and TRBJ2-2, with a tentative D call TRBD1 (6 bases). This CDR3 spans 15 amino acids. From germline, CDR1 is SGHVS and CDR2 FQNEAQ. The CDR3 sequence: CTGSLRGIHTGELFF. The CDR3 nucleotides read TGTACCGGCAGCTTAAGGGGGATCCACACCGGGGAGCTGTTTTTT.

The chain combines TRBV29-1 with TRBJ2-7; maybe TRBD1 (5 bases). Germline values: CDR1 SQVTM, CDR2 ANQGSEA. CDR3 length: 13 amino acids. V was shortened by 1 base and J by 4 bases, with 11 bases between the two germline ends. The CDR3 bases are TGCAGCGTTGAAGGGGGCCGGTGGTACGAGCAGTACTTC. This encodes CSVEGGRWYEQYF.

The J gene is TRBJ2-6, the V gene TRBV12-3 or TRBV12-4; no definite D call. The CDR3 consists of 14 residues. Trimming took 10 bases from V and 1 from J, leaving 11 bases between them. CDR3 sequence reads: CATLPLSGANVLTF. Written as DNA, the CDR3 is TGTGCCACACTCCCCCTATCTGGGGCCAACGTCCTGACTTTC.

As concerns this clonotype: At one boundary the junction diverges from the germline segment, which might be a read error. The genes are TRBV29-1 and TRBJ1-2, with D maybe TRBD1 (5 bases). Germline values: CDR1 SQVTM, CDR2 ANQGSEA. The CDR3 extends over 13 amino acids. The CDR3 here is CSVSGALNYDYTF. CDR3 nucleotide sequence: TGCAGCGTGTCCGGGGCTCTTAACTATGACTACACCTTC.

The chain joins TRBV30 to TRBJ2-7; D uncertain. Trimming pared 0 bases from V and 0 bases from J, leaving 12 bases between. The germline gives CDR1 GTSNPN, CDR2 SVGIG (reference sequence). The CDR3 is made up of 15 amino acids. CDR3 bases: TGTGCCTGGAGTGTATCTCAGTTCAGCTCCTACGAGCAGTACTTC. This translates into CAWSVSQFSSYEQYF.

The rearrangement joins TRBV10-2 to TRBJ2-7; no firm D call. V lost 0 bases, J lost 7 bases, and 10 bases lay in between. Germline CDR1 reads WSHSY; CDR2 reads SAAADI. The CDR3 covers 13 residues. The CDR3: CASSESSRVEQYF. CDR3 DNA sequence: TGCGCCAGCAGTGAGTCTAGCCGTGTGGAGCAGTACTTC.

J is TRBJ1-2 and V is TRBV7-8; 9 bases line up with TRBD1. This CDR3 is 16 amino acids long. The ends lost 2 bases at V and 12 bases at J; junction bases unmatched: 16. Germline CDR1 reads SGHVS; CDR2 reads FQNEAQ. CDR3 sequence: CASSLYLRGQGGGHTF. As DNA, the CDR3 is TGTGCCAGCAGCTTATATTTAAGGGGACAGGGAGGCGGCCACACCTTC.

This chain uses TRBV20-1 with TRBJ2-5; D gene ambiguous. CDR1 is DFQATT, CDR2 SNEGSKA, per germline (reference sequence). V was pared by 0 bases and J by 7 bases, with 3 bases between. The length of the CDR3 is 10 residues. CDR3 nucleotides: TGCAGTGCTAGAGATGGGACCCAGTACTTC. It codes for CSARDGTQYF.

This clonotype has at least ten counts. The chain carries TRBV7-8 and TRBJ2-7; D is possibly TRBD1 (5 bases). The V and J ends lost 1 base and 1 base respectively, with 14 bases between them. Germline CDR1 reads SGHVS; CDR2 reads FQNEAQ. This CDR3 is 16 amino acids long. CDR3 amino acids: CASSLEATGFSYEQYF. The CDR3, as DNA: TGTGCCAGCAGCTTAGAGGCTACAGGATTTTCCTACGAGCAGTACTTC.

A word on this clonotype: A read error may be the cause here, since a much bigger clone is one base away. The V call is TRBV6-6, the J call TRBJ2-5, with D possibly matching TRBD1 (6 bases). Germline V lookup: CDR1 MNHNY, CDR2 SVGAGI (reference sequence). There are 13 residues in the CDR3. CDR3: CASSRDKKETQHF. The CDR3 nucleotides read TGTGCCAGCAGCCGGGACAAAAAAGAGACCCAGCACTTC.

This clonotype turned up a few times. This rearrangement joins TRBV5-5 to TRBJ2-7; the D gene is possibly TRBD2 (5 bases). The CDR3 extends over 15 amino acids. V was shortened by 1 base and J by 4 bases, with 15 bases between the two germline ends. Germline loops: CDR1 SGHKS, CDR2 YYEKEE (reference sequence). The CDR3 coding sequence is TGTGCCAGCAGCTTGTTGCAGCGGACCGATTACGAGCAGTACTTC. Amino acid sequence: CASSLLQRTDYEQYF.

A few counts support this clonotype. The J gene is TRBJ2-7, the V gene TRBV12-3 or TRBV12-4, with a weak D call TRBD1 (6 bases). Trimming pared 5 bases from V and 5 bases from J, leaving 13 bases between. This CDR3 is built from 13 residues. CDR3 coding DNA: TGTGCCAGCAGTCTGGACAGTTACCACGAGCAGTACTTC. As protein: CASSLDSYHEQYF.

The V gene is TRBV13, the J gene TRBJ2-2, with a possible D match to TRBD1 (7 bases). The germline CDR1 and CDR2 sequences are PRHDT and FYEKMQ (reference sequence). V was trimmed by 8 bases and J by 5 bases, leaving 12 bases between them. CDR3 length: 13 residues. Written as DNA, the CDR3 is TGTGCCAGCCCCCAGGGGGGTACCGGGGAGCTGTTTTTT. Amino acid sequence: CASPQGGTGELFF.

On this clonotype itself: A much bigger clone sits one base away, suggesting this may be a read error. This chain uses TRBV6-5 with TRBJ2-6; D is undetermined. Trimming left V 11 bases short and J 2 bases short, with 13 bases between. The CDR3 spans 14 residues. Germline assignment: CDR1 MNHEY and CDR2 SVGAGI. CDR3 nucleotides: TGTGCCGTCAGCTTAGAGACTGGGGCCAACGTCCTGACTTTC. Translating gives CAVSLETGANVLTF.

The rearrangement links TRBV6-1 to TRBJ1-4; perhaps TRBD1 as D (6 bases). Germline CDR1 reads MNHNS; CDR2 reads SASEGT. CDR3 length equals 15 residues. Trimming shortened V by 5 bases and J by 7 bases, and 17 bases separated the two germline ends. The DNA for the CDR3 is TGTGCCAGCAGTCCTTGGTGGGGGCGAGGTGAAAAACTGTTTTTT. Residues: CASSPWWGRGEKLFF.

This clonotype was seen more than once but under ten times. The conserved final phenylalanine or tryptophan is absent from the CDR3, which likely points to a read error. The chain recombines TRBV28 with TRBJ1-1, with a tentative D call TRBD1 (5 bases). Germline CDR1 and CDR2: MDHEN and SYDVKM. The CDR3 loop spans 15 amino acids. V lost 4 bases, J lost 1 base, and 13 bases lay in between. The CDR3 loop is CASSSSQGTNTEAFP. Written as DNA, the CDR3 is TGTGCCAGCAGTTCAAGTCAGGGAACGAACACTGAAGCTTTCCCT.